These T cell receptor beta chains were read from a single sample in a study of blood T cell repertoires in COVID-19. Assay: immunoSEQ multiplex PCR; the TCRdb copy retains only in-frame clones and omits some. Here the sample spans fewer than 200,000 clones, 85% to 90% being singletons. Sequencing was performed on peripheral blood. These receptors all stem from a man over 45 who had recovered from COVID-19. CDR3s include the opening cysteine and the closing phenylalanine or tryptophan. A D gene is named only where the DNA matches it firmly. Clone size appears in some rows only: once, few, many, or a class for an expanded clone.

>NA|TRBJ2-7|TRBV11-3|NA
CASSRGQNYEQYF
TGTGCCAGCAGCAGAGGACAGAACTACGAGCAGTACTTC
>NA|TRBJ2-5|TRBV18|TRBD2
CASSPPYGLVRNF
TGTGCCAGCTCACCACCCTATGGACTAGTGAGGAACTTC
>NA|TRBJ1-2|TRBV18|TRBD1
CASSPRGEADYGYTF
TGTGCCAGCTCACCCAGGGGGGAGGCCGACTATGGCTACACCTTC
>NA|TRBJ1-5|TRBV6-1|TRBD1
CASSERGQGTVAQHF
TGTGCCAGCAGTGAACGCGGACAGGGGACAGTAGCCCAGCATTTT
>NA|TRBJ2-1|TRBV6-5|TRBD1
CASSYPDRGGDNEQFF
TGTGCCAGCAGTTACCCGGACAGGGGCGGGGACAATGAGCAGTTCTTC
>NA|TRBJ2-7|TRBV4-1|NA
CASSHTRDSGEQYF
TGCGCCAGCAGCCATACCCGGGACAGCGGGGAGCAGTACTTC
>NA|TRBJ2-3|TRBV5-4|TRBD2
CASSVSGRRTDTQYF
TGTGCCAGCAGCGTGAGCGGGAGGCGGACAGATACGCAGTATTTT
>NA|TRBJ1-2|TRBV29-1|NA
CSVGDRLANYGYTF
TGCAGCGTTGGCGACAGGTTAGCTAACTATGGCTACACCTTC
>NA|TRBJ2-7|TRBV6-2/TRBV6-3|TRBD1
CASSRDRGYSHEQYF
TGTGCCAGCAGTCGGGACAGGGGGTATTCCCACGAGCAGTACTTC
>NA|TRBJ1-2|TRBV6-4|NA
CASSAPPHRAVHYGYTF
TGTGCCAGCAGTGCACCCCCACACAGGGCCGTCCACTATGGCTACACCTTC
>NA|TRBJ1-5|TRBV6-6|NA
CASSYDNNQPQHF
TGTGCCAGCAGTTACGACAACAATCAGCCCCAGCATTTT
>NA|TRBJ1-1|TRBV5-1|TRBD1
CASSLEGQGPHEAFF
TGCGCCAGCAGCTTGGAAGGACAGGGGCCCCATGAAGCTTTCTTT
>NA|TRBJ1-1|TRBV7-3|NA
CASSLGTNTEAFF
TGTGCCAGCAGCCTCGGGACAAACACTGAAGCTTTCTTT
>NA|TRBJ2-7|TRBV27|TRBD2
CASSLSRTSGRRGEQYF
TGTGCCAGCAGTTTATCTAGGACTAGCGGGAGGAGGGGCGAGCAGTACTTC
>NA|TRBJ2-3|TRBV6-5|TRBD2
CASSYSGLAQDTQYF
TGTGCCAGCAGTTACTCGGGACTAGCGCAAGATACGCAGTATTTT
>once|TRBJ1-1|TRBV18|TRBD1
CASSPPQGGNTEAFF
TGTGCCAGCTCACCACCCCAGGGGGGGAACACTGAAGCTTTCTTT
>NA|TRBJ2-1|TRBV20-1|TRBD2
CSASVVAGGLGEFF
TGCAGTGCTAGTGTGGTAGCGGGAGGACTAGGAGAGTTCTTC
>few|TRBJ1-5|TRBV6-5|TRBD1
CASSYGAGGQPQHF
TGTGCCAGCAGCTACGGGGCAGGGGGTCAGCCCCAGCATTTT
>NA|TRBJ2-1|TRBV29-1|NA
CSVGPQGGEQFF
TGCAGCGTTGGCCCCCAGGGCGGTGAGCAGTTCTTC
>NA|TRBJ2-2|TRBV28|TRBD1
CASTTTGSNTGELFF
TGTGCCAGCACCACGACAGGGTCCAACACCGGGGAGCTGTTTTTT
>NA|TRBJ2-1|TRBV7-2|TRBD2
CASSLGVAGGENEQFF
TGTGCCAGCAGCTTAGGCGTAGCGGGGGGTGAAAATGAGCAGTTCTTC
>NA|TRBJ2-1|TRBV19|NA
CASSIDPGTGQFF
TGTGCCAGTAGTATAGATCCCGGGACTGGGCAGTTCTTC
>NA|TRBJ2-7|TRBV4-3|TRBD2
CASSQGLAGPYEQYF
TGCGCCAGCAGCCAAGGACTAGCGGGGCCCTACGAGCAGTACTTC
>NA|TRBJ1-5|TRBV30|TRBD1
CAWSAGTGLNQPQHF
TGTGCCTGGAGTGCCGGGACAGGGCTCAATCAGCCCCAGCATTTT
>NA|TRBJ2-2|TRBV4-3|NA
CASRADTGELFF
TGCGCCAGCAGGGCGGACACCGGGGAGCTGTTTTTT
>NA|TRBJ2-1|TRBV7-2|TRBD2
CASSSRTSGRGNNEQFF
TGTGCCAGCAGCTCACGGACTAGCGGGAGGGGGAACAATGAGCAGTTCTTC
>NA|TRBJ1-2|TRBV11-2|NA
CASSQSPGYYGYTF
TGTGCCAGCAGCCAAAGCCCAGGGTACTATGGCTACACCTTC
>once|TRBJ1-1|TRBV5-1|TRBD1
CASSPGQGGTEAFF
TGCGCCAGCAGCCCGGGACAGGGGGGCACTGAAGCTTTCTTT
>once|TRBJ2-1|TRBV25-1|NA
CASQRAYNEQFF
TGTGCCAGCCAGCGGGCCTACAATGAGCAGTTCTTC
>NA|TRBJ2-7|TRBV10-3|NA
CAISSGVRYEQYF
TGTGCCATCAGTTCGGGGGTACGGTACGAGCAGTACTTC
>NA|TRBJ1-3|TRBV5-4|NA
CASSYGLPGVAGNTIYF
TGTGCCAGCAGCTACGGACTCCCAGGGGTAGCTGGAAACACCATATATTTT
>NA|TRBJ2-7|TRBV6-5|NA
CASSYGAALREDF
TGTGCCAGCAGTTACGGCGCAGCCCTCCGAGAGGACTTC
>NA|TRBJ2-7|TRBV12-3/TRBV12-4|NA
CASSRKTLNEQYF
TGTGCCAGCAGTCGGAAGACACTCAACGAGCAGTACTTC
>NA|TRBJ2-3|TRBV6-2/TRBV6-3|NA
CASSLPQGISDTQYF
TGTGCCAGCAGTTTACCGCAGGGGATCTCAGATACGCAGTATTTT
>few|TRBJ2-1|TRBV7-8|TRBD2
CASSRRTSGSYNEQFF
TGTGCCAGCAGCCGAAGGACTAGCGGTTCCTACAATGAGCAGTTCTTC
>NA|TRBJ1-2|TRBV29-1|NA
CSVEVGGYTF
TGCAGCGTTGAAGTTGGCGGCTACACCTTC
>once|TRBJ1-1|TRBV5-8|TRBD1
CASSTGQKNTEAFF
TGTGCCAGCAGCACGGGACAGAAGAACACTGAAGCTTTCTTT
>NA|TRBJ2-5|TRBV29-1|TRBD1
CSVEGTGGGETQYF
TGCAGCGTTGAAGGGACAGGGGGGGGAGAGACCCAGTACTTC
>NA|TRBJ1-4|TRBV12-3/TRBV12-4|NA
CASSLGLEKLFF
TGTGCCAGCAGTTTGGGACTTGAAAAACTGTTTTTT
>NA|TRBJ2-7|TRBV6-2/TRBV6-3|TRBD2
CASSYPPGLSFSYEQYF
TGTGCCAGCAGTTACCCACCGGGACTAAGCTTCTCCTACGAGCAGTACTTC
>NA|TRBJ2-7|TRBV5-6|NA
CASSLAGGSIGYEQYF
TGTGCCAGCAGCTTGGCCGGGGGTTCAATAGGCTACGAGCAGTACTTC
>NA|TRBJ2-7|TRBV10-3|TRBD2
CAISEFGTSGGAVHEQYF
TGTGCCATCAGTGAGTTTGGGACTAGCGGGGGTGCCGTTCACGAGCAGTACTTC
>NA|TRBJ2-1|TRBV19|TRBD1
CASSVTGATAFYNEQFF
TGTGCCAGTAGTGTCACAGGGGCTACCGCCTTTTACAATGAGCAGTTCTTC
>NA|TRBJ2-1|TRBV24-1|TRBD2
CATSDPGTSGGKRQFF
TGTGCCACCAGTGATCCCGGGACTAGCGGGGGGAAGAGGCAGTTCTTC
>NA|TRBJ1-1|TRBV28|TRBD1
CASSLYRGRGTEAFF
TGTGCCAGCAGTTTATACAGGGGGCGCGGGACTGAAGCTTTCTTT
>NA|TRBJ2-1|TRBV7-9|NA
CASSLGGSYNEQFF
TGTGCCAGCAGCTTAGGAGGTTCCTACAATGAGCAGTTCTTC
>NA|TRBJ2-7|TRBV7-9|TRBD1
CASSSGQGGHEQYF
TGTGCCAGCAGCTCGGGACAGGGAGGCCACGAGCAGTACTTC